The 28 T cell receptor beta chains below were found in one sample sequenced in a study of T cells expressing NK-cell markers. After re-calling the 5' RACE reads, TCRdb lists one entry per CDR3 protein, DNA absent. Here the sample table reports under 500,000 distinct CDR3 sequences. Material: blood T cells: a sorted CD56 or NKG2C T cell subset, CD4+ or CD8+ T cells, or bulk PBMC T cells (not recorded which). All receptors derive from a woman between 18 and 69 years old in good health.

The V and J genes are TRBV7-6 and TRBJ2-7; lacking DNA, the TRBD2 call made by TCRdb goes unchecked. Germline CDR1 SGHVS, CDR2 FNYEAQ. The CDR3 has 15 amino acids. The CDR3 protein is CASSLYPGGAIEQYF. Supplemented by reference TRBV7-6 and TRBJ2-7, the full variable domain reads GAGVSQSPRYKVTKRGQDVALRCDPISGHVSLYWYRQALGQGPEFLTYFNYEAQQDKSGLPNDRFSAERPEGSISTLTIQRTEQRDSAMYRCASSLYPGGAIEQYFGPGTRLTVT.

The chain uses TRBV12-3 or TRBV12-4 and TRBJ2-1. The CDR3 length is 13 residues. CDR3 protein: CASSHLTYNEQFF.

CDR3 protein: CASSQELAGRYEQYF. The chain links TRBV4-3 to TRBJ2-7; TCRdb picks TRBD2, but there is no DNA to check that call. The germline V gene encodes CDR1 LGHNA and CDR2 YSLEER. The CDR3 has 15 residues.

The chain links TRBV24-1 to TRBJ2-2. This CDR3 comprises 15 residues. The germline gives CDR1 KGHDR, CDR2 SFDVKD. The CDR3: CATSVDSENTGEPFF.

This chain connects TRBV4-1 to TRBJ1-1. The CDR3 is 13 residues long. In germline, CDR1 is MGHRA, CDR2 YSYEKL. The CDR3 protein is CASSRPIGTEAFF.

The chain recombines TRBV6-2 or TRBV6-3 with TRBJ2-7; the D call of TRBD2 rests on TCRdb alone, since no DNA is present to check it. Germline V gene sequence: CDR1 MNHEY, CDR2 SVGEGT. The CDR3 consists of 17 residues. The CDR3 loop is CASSYTGGLAGINEQYF.

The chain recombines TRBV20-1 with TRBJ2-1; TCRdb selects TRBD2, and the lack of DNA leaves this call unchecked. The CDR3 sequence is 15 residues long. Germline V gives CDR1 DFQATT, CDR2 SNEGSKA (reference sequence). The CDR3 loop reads CSASGLAGFNNEQFF.

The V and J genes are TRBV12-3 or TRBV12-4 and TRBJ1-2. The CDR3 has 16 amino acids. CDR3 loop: CASSLGSARLIYGYTF.

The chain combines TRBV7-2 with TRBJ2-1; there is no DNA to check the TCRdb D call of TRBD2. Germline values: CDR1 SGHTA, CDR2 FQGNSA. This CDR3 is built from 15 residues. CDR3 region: CASSLEGLSYNEQFF.

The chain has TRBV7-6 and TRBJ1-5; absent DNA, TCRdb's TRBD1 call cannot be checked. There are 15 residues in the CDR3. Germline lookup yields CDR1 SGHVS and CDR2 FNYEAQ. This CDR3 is CASSLFTGGGQPQHF.

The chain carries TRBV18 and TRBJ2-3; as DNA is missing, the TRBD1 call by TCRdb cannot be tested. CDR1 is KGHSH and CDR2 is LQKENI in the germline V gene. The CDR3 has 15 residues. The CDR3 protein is CASYTDRGREDTQYF.

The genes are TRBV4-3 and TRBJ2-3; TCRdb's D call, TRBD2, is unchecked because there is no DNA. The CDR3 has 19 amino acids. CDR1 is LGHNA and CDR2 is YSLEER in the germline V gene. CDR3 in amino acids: CASSQDFRLAGERTDTQYF.

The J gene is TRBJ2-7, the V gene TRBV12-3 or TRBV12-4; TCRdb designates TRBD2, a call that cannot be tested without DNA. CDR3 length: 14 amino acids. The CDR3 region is CASHSGGRVNEQYF.

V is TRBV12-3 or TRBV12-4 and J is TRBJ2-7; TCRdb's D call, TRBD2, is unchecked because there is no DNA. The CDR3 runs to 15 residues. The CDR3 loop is CASSLLAGGTYEQYF.

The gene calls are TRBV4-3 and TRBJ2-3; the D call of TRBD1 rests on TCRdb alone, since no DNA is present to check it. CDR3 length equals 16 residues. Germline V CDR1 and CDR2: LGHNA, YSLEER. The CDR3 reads CASSQDSRGLTDTQYF.

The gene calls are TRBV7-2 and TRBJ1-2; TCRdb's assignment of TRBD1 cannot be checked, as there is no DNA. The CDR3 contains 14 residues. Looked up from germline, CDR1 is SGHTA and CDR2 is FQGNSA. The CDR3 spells CASSLAGVGWGYTF.

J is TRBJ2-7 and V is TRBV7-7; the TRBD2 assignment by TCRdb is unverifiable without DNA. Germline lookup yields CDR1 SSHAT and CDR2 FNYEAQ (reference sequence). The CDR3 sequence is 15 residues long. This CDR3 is CASSLGDSDGYEQYF. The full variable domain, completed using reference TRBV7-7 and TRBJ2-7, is GAGVSQSPRYKVTKRGQDVTLRCDPISSHATLYWYQQALGQGPEFLTYFNYEAQPDKSGLPSDRFSAERPEGSISTLTIQRTEQRDSAMYRCASSLGDSDGYEQYFGPGTRLTVT.

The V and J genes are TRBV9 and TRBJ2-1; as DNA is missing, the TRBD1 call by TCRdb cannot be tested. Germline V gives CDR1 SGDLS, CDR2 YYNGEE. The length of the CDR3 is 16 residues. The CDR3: CASSGSRDRGGNEQFF. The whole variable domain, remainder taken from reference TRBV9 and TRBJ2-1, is DSGVTQTPKHLITATGQRVTLRCSPRSGDLSVYWYQQSLDQGLQFLIQYYNGEERAKGNILERFSAQQFPDLHSELNLSSLELGDSALYFCASSGSRDRGGNEQFFGPGTRLTVL.

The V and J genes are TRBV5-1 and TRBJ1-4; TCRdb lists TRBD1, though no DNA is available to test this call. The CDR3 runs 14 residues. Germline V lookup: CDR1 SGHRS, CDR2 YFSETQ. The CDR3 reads CASSRDATNEKLFF.

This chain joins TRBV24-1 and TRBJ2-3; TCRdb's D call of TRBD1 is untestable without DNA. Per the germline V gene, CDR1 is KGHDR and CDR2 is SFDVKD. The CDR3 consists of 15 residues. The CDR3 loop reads CATPSRDLSTDTQYF.

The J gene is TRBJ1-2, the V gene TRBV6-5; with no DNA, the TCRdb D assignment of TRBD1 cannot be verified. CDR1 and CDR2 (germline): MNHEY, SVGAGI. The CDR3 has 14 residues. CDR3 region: CASSYRGQGFGYTF.

CDR3 sequence reads: CASSLEVGGVYEQYF. The rearrangement joins TRBV11-2 to TRBJ2-7; TCRdb reports TRBD1, a call that lacks DNA to check it against. The CDR3 length is 15 residues. Germline CDR1 is SGHAT and CDR2 is FQNNGV. Supplemented by reference TRBV11-2 and TRBJ2-7, the full variable domain reads EAGVAQSPRYKIIEKRQSVAFWCNPISGHATLYWYQQILGQGPKLLIQFQNNGVVDDSQLPKDRFSAERLKGVDSTLKIQPAKLEDSAVYLCASSLEVGGVYEQYFGPGTRLTVT.

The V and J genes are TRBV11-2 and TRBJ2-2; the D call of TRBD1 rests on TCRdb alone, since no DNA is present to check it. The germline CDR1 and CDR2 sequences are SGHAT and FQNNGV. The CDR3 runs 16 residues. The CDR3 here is CASSSLQEPNTGELFF.

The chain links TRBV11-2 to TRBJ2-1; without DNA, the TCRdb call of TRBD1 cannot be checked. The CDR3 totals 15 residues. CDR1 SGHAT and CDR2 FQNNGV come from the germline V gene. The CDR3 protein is CASSLYGGGTNEQFF.

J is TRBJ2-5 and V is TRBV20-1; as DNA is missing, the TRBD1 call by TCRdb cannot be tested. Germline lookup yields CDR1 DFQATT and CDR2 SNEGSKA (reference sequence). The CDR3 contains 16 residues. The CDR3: CSARDPGRGGLETQYF.

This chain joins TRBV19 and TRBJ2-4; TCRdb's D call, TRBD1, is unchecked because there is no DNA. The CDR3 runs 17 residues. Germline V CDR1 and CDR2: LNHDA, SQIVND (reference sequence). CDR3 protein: CASSIPPNRGDKNIQYF.

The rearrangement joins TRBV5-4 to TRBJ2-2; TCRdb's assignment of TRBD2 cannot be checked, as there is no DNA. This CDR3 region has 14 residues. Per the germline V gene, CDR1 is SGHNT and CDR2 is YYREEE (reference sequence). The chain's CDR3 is CASSPDLAGGELFF.

This chain's CDR3 is CASSLGREAGELFF. The chain joins TRBV5-4 to TRBJ2-2; TCRdb selects TRBD2, and the lack of DNA leaves this call unchecked. The CDR3 has 14 residues. Germline V lookup: CDR1 SGHNT, CDR2 YYREEE (reference sequence). The full variable domain, in which reference TRBV5-4 and TRBJ2-2 provide the parts outside the CDR3, is ETGVTQSPTHLIKTRGQQVTLRCSSQSGHNTVSWYQQALGQGPQFIFQYYREEENGRGNFPPRFSGLQFPNYSSELNVNALELDDSALYLCASSLGREAGELFFGEGSRLTVL.